The 24 T cell receptor beta chains below come from one sample, sequenced in a study of cytomegalovirus exposure and HLA in healthy donors. Primers: 60 Vbeta forward and 13 Jbeta reverse. Profiled with immunoSEQ multiplex PCR; TCRdb holds only in-frame clones, not every one. Its table lists 65,000 to 95,000 clones. Sequencing input: PBMCs. The receptor set was obtained from a man in his thirties or forties in good health and CMV-seronegative.

The chain carries TRBV7-6 and TRBJ2-7; TRBD2 matches 8 bases. The CDR3 consists of 14 residues. The germline CDR1 and CDR2 sequences are SGHVS and FNYEAQ. V was clipped by 6 bases and J by 3 bases; unmatched bases: 7. The chain's CDR3 is CASSWGTRDYEQYF. The CDR3 coding sequence is TGTGCCAGCAGTTGGGGGACTAGAGACTACGAGCAGTACTTC. Based on the CDR3 plus reference TRBV7-6 and TRBJ2-7, the full variable domain is GAGVSQSPRYKVTKRGQDVALRCDPISGHVSLYWYRQALGQGPEFLTYFNYEAQQDKSGLPNDRFSAERPEGSISTLTIQRTEQRDSAMYRCASSWGTRDYEQYFGPGTRLTVT.

The chain has TRBV29-1 and TRBJ2-7; TRBD1 might be the D (6 bases). The CDR3 totals 15 residues. From germline, CDR1 is SQVTM and CDR2 ANQGSEA. The V end was cut by 5 bases, the J end by 0 bases, with 17 bases between. The CDR3 reads CSVQDSGGLSYEQYF. DNA of the CDR3: TGCAGCGTTCAGGACAGTGGGGGCCTCTCCTACGAGCAGTACTTC.

The gene calls are TRBV7-2 and TRBJ2-7; TRBD2 might be the D (6 bases). Per germline, CDR1 SGHTA and CDR2 FQGNSA. The CDR3 is made up of 12 amino acids. V shed 3 bases and J shed 5 bases, with 8 bases lying between them. CDR3 amino acids: CASSFSGNEQYF. The CDR3 DNA reads TGTGCCAGCAGCTTTAGCGGAAACGAGCAGTACTTC.

The V and J genes are TRBV2 and TRBJ2-5, with TRBD1 as a possible D gene (6 bases). This CDR3 comprises 15 residues. V lost 3 bases to trimming and J lost 1 base, with 12 bases between them. Germline values: CDR1 SNHLY, CDR2 FYNNEI. The CDR3, as DNA: TGTGCCAGCAGTGACTTTGGACAGCCCCAAGAGACCCAGTACTTC. Translating gives CASSDFGQPQETQYF.

Comments on this clone: At one end the junction does not follow the germline gene, possibly because of a read error. This chain connects TRBV5-1 to TRBJ2-7; 7 bases line up with TRBD1. The CDR3 covers 15 residues. CDR1 SGHRS and CDR2 YFSETQ come from the germline V gene. The CDR3 nucleotides read TGCGCCAGCAGCTATACCGGGACAGACTCCCACGAGCAGTACTTC. Translating it yields CASSYTGTDSHEQYF.

The chain employs TRBV7-9 and TRBJ1-2; tentative D call: TRBD1 (6 bases). Trimming removed 2 bases at V and 4 bases at J, with 8 bases between. This CDR3 has 13 amino acids. Germline V gives CDR1 SEHNR, CDR2 FQNEAQ (reference sequence). CDR3 residues: CASSLTTGYGYTF. The CDR3 DNA reads as TGTGCCAGCAGCTTAACGACAGGCTATGGCTACACCTTC.

The rearrangement links TRBV2 to TRBJ2-4, with D unclear. V was clipped by 4 bases and J by 5 bases, with 12 bases between them. Germline V gives CDR1 SNHLY, CDR2 FYNNEI. The CDR3 is made up of 14 amino acids. CDR3 coding DNA: TGTGCCAGCAGTGGAACTGTACCGGAAAACATTCAGTACTTC. Encoded protein: CASSGTVPENIQYF.

This chain connects TRBV28 to TRBJ1-1; 8 nucleotides match TRBD1. The trim removed 3 bases at V and 4 bases at J, leaving 4 bases unmatched. The CDR3 totals 14 residues. Germline V CDR1 and CDR2: MDHEN, SYDVKM. The CDR3 region is CASSLDRAATEAFF. The CDR3 bases are TGTGCCAGCAGTTTGGACAGGGCGGCCACTGAAGCTTTCTTT.

The genes are TRBV6-5 and TRBJ1-2; possibly TRBD1 for D (5 bases). Germline assignment: CDR1 MNHEY and CDR2 SVGAGI. The CDR3 extends over 14 amino acids. V was cut by 6 bases and J by 8 bases, with 19 bases left in between. This chain's CDR3 is CASSSGQGTRGYTF. Written as DNA, the CDR3 is TGTGCCAGCAGCAGTGGCCAGGGAACGCGCGGCTACACCTTC.

The rearrangement joins TRBV19 to TRBJ2-1; D may be TRBD2 (5 bases). This CDR3 region has 16 residues. Trimming removed 7 bases from V and 0 bases from J, with 16 bases in between. Per germline, CDR1 LNHDA and CDR2 SQIVND (reference sequence). The CDR3 DNA is TGTGCCAGTACCCCCAGGCCGGGGAGCTCCTACAATGAGCAGTTCTTC. Encoded protein: CASTPRPGSSYNEQFF.

The chain couples TRBV6-1 to TRBJ2-1; 12 nucleotides line up with TRBD2. V lost 4 bases to trimming and J lost 7 bases; unmatched junction nucleotides: 8. CDR1 and CDR2 from the germline V gene are MNHNS and SASEGT. The CDR3 is 16 amino acids. The CDR3 reads CASSGVTSGSVNEQFF. As DNA, the CDR3 is TGTGCCAGCAGTGGTGTGACTAGCGGGAGCGTTAATGAGCAGTTCTTC.

A word on this clone: The sample holds other DNA sequences that translate to the same CDR3. This chain uses TRBV27 with TRBJ2-7, with D maybe TRBD1 (5 bases). Germline CDR1 reads MNHEY; CDR2 reads SMNVEV (reference sequence). With 2 bases removed from V and 5 bases from J, the gap between germline ends came to 7 bases. The CDR3 covers 12 residues. In DNA form, the CDR3 reads TGTGCCAGCAGTTTACTAGGGGACGAGCAGTACTTC. Protein sequence: CASSLLGDEQYF.

The chain is built from TRBV19 and TRBJ2-1, with D possibly being TRBD1 (7 bases). CDR1 and CDR2 (germline): LNHDA, SQIVND (reference sequence). V lost 5 bases, J lost 7 bases, and 12 bases lay in between. The CDR3 runs to 13 residues. The CDR3 here is CASSSQGGNEQFF. DNA for the CDR3: TGTGCCAGTAGTTCCCAGGGGGGTAATGAGCAGTTCTTC.

V and J are TRBV5-1 and TRBJ2-3; 14 bases line up with TRBD2. Germline V lookup: CDR1 SGHRS, CDR2 YFSETQ. There are 17 residues in the CDR3. V gave up 5 bases and J gave up 5 bases; unmatched junction bases: 10. CDR3 in amino acids: CASSTSTSGGAGDTQYF. The CDR3 nucleotides read TGCGCCAGCAGTACCTCGACTAGCGGGGGGGCCGGAGATACGCAGTATTTT.

V usage is TRBV19 and J usage is TRBJ1-2, with 8 bases identical to TRBD1. Germline V gene sequence: CDR1 LNHDA, CDR2 SQIVND (reference sequence). J lost 4 bases, V lost 6 bases, and 7 bases had no gene match. The CDR3 consists of 14 residues. The DNA for the CDR3 is TGTGCCAGTAGCAGCCACAGGGGGTTCTATGGCTACACCTTC. Its protein product is CASSSHRGFYGYTF.

V and J are TRBV28 and TRBJ2-5; 7 bases align to TRBD2. The CDR3 length is 13 residues. CDR1 MDHEN and CDR2 SYDVKM come from the germline V gene. V was pared by 5 bases and J by 1 base, with 1 base of the junction left unmatched. The CDR3 is CASSTGGQETQYF. The CDR3 DNA reads as TGTGCCAGCAGTACGGGGGGCCAAGAGACCCAGTACTTC.

V and J are TRBV4-1 and TRBJ2-7, with D unclear. V lost 1 base, J lost 2 bases, and 9 bases lay in between. This CDR3 contains 14 residues. Germline V gives CDR1 MGHRA, CDR2 YSYEKL. DNA for the CDR3: TGCGCCAGCAGCCAAGGCGAAAGTACCTACGAGCAGTACTTC. Its protein product is CASSQGESTYEQYF.

The V and J genes are TRBV19 and TRBJ1-2; the D gene is possibly TRBD1 (6 bases). CDR3 length equals 14 residues. V dropped 3 bases and J dropped 3 bases, with 11 bases sitting between them. Germline-derived CDR1 and CDR2 are LNHDA and SQIVND (reference sequence). The CDR3 region has the DNA TGTGCCAGTAGTATCTTTACAGGGTACTATGGCTACACCTTC. This codes for CASSIFTGYYGYTF.

The chain has TRBV4-1 and TRBJ2-5; TRBD2 aligns across 10 bases. CDR1 MGHRA and CDR2 YSYEKL come from the germline V gene. There are 15 residues in the CDR3. V gave up 1 base and J gave up 7 bases; unmatched junction bases: 6. For the CDR3, the DNA is TGCGCCAGCAGCCAAGCGGGACTAGCGTTAACGACCCAGTACTTC. Translation gives CASSQAGLALTTQYF.

This chain links TRBV21-1 with TRBJ1-6; the table gives TRBD1 as D, unverified against the DNA. TRBV21-1 is designated a pseudogene. This CDR3 has 16 residues. The CDR3 DNA sequence: TGTGCCAGCAGCGACTACCTATCAGGGGTCGCTTCACCCCTCCACTTT. As protein: CASSDYLSGVASPLHF.

The chain recombines TRBV7-9 with TRBJ2-7; 9 nucleotides agree with TRBD2. CDR1 is SEHNR and CDR2 is FQNEAQ in the germline V gene (reference sequence). The CDR3 sequence is 14 residues long. V gave up 4 bases and J gave up 2 bases; unmatched junction bases: 3. CDR3 sequence (DNA): TGTGCCAGCAGCTCTAGCGGGACCCCCTACGAGCAGTACTTC. This translates into CASSSSGTPYEQYF.

The chain recombines TRBV6-1 with TRBJ2-5, with 12 bases lining up with TRBD2. The DNA end lines up better with TRBJ2-7; the J call may be wrong. The CDR3 contains 15 residues. Germline V lookup: CDR1 MNHNS, CDR2 SASEGT. In DNA form, the CDR3 reads TGTGCCAGCAGTGGCGCTAGCGGGAGGGTCTACGAGCAGTACTTC. Its protein product is CASSGASGRVYEQYF.

J is TRBJ2-7 and V is TRBV6-6; 12 bases are shared with TRBD1. The V and J ends lost 2 bases and 4 bases, in that order; junction bases with no gene match: 3. Germline CDR1 and CDR2: MNHNY and SVGAGI (reference sequence). This CDR3 is built from 15 residues. CDR3 sequence: CASSYEGQGAYEQYF. CDR3 in DNA: TGTGCCAGCAGTTACGAGGGACAGGGGGCTTACGAGCAGTACTTC.

The V call is TRBV11-2, the J call TRBJ2-7, with D perhaps TRBD2 (6 bases). V was trimmed by 0 bases and J by 2 bases, leaving 11 bases between them. This CDR3 region has 15 residues. CDR1 and CDR2 (germline): SGHAT, FQNNGV. CDR3 bases: TGTGCCAGCAGCTTAGAAGGGACTGGGACCTACGAGCAGTACTTC. It encodes CASSLEGTGTYEQYF.